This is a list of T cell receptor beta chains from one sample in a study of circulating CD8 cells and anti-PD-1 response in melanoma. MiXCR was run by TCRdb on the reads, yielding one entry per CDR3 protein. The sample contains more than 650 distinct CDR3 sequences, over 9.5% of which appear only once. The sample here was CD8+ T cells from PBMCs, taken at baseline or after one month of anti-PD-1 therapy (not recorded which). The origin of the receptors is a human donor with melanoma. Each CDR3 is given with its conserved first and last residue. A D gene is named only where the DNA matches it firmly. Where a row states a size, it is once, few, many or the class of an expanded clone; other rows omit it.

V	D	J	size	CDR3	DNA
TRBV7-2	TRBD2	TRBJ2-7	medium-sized	CASSLFAGGENEQYF	TGTGCCAGCAGCTTATTTGCGGGGGGCGAGAACGAGCAGTACTTC
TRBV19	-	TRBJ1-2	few	CASRQTGNYGYTF	TGTGCCAGTAGACAAACAGGGAACTATGGCTACACCTTC
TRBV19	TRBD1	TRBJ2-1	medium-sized	CASSILGRYRGSDNEQFF	TGTGCCAGTAGTATACTAGGCCGGTACAGGGGAAGTGACAATGAGCAGTTCTTC
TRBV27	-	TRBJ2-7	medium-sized	CASSPGVDPYEQYF	TGTGCCAGCAGTCCAGGGGTGGACCCCTACGAGCAGTACTTC
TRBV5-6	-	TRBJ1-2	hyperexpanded	CASSLEVGSETYGYTF	TGTGCCAGCAGCTTGGAAGTTGGCAGCGAGACCTATGGCTACACCTTC
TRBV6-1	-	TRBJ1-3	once	CASSEHPLSRALLDGNTTHF	TGTGCCAGCAGTGAACATCCGCTTAGCAGGGCCCTTCTCGACGGAAACACCACACATTTT
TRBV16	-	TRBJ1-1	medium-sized	CASSQSYHTVNTEAFF	TGTGCCAGCAGCCAATCTTATCACACCGTGAACACTGAAGCTTTCTTT
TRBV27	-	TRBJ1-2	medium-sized	CASSLSPIYSLGYTF	TGTGCCAGCAGTTTGTCTCCGATCTATTCTCTTGGCTACACCTTC
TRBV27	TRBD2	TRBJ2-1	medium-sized	CASSSMASGALVQFF	TGTGCCAGCAGCTCCATGGCTAGCGGCGCACTTGTGCAGTTCTTC
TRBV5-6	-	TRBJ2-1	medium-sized	CASSLSGPYNEQFF	TGTGCCAGCAGCTTGAGTGGCCCCTACAATGAGCAGTTCTTC
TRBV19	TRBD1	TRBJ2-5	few	CASRWGQGAKTQYF	TGTGCCAGCCGGTGGGGGCAGGGGGCTAAGACCCAGTACTTC
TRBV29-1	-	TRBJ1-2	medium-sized	CSVQRGGQGYTF	TGCAGCGTACAAAGGGGGGGCCAAGGCTACACCTTC
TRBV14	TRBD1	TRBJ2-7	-	CASSQDPTGVVYEQHF	TGTGCCAGCAGCCAAGACCCTACAGGGGTTGTCTACGAGCAGCACTTC
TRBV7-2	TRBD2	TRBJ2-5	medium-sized	CASSLGFSGGAAETQYF	TGTGCCAGCAGCTTAGGCTTTAGCGGGGGGGCCGCGGAGACCCAGTACTTC
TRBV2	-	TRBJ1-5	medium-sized	CASSVTWGDTLNQPQHF	TGTGCCAGCAGTGTTACCTGGGGGGACACCTTAAATCAGCCCCAGCATTTT
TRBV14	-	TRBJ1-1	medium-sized	CASSLIHGNTEAFF	TGTGCCAGCAGCCTTATACATGGAAACACTGAAGCTTTCTTT
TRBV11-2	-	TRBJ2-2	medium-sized	CASSLTGWTGELFF	TGTGCCAGCAGCTTAACAGGGTGGACCGGGGAGCTGTTTTTT
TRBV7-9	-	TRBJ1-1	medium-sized	CASSLWVNTEAFF	TGTGCCAGCAGCTTATGGGTGAACACTGAAGCTTTCTTT
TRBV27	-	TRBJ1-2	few	CASSLAGDLWGYTF	TGTGCCAGCAGTTTGGCAGGTGACCTGTGGGGCTACACCTTC
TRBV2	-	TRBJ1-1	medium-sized	CASSANQGFDTEAFF	TGTGCCAGCAGTGCAAACCAGGGGTTTGACACTGAAGCTTTCTTT
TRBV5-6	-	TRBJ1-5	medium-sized	CASSLGRDDQPQHF	TGTGCCAGCAGCTTGGGTAGGGATGATCAGCCCCAGCATTTT
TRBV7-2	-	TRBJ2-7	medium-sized	CASSLSGGTGPLPYEQYF	TGTGCCAGCAGCCTCTCGGGGGGGACAGGGCCTCTCCCCTACGAGCAGTACTTC
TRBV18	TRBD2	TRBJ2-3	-	CASSQGLVSADTQYF	TGTGCCAGCTCCCAGGGACTAGTCAGTGCCGATACGCAGTATTTT
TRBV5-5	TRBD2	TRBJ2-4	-	CASSPFRGGLGNIQYF	TGTGCCAGCAGCCCCTTCCGGGGGGGCCTAGGAAACATTCAGTACTTC
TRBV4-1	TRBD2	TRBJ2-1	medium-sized	CASSPDATSGGADEQFF	TGCGCCAGCAGCCCGGATGCAACTAGCGGGGGGGCGGATGAGCAGTTCTTC
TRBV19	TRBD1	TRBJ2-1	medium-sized	CASSFSYWDRGSKEQFF	TGTGCCAGTAGTTTCTCCTATTGGGACAGGGGGTCTAAAGAGCAGTTCTTC
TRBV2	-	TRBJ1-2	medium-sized	CASSEASSYGYTF	TGTGCCAGCAGTGAAGCGTCCAGCTATGGCTACACCTTC
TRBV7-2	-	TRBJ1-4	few	CASSLDYREVVPDEKLFF	TGTGCCAGCAGCTTAGACTACAGGGAGGTCGTCCCTGATGAAAAACTGTTTTTT
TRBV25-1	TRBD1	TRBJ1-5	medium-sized	CASSNRDRAGCQPQHF	TGTGCCAGCAGTAACCGGGACAGGGCTGGATGTCAGCCCCAGCATTTT
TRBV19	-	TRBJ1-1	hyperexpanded	CASSIGRTEAFF	TGTGCCAGTAGTATAGGGAGGACTGAAGCTTTCTTT
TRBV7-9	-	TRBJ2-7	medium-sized	CASSLATGGEQYF	TGTGCCAGCAGCTTAGCTACAGGCGGTGAGCAGTACTTC
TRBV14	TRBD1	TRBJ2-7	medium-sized	CASSQGRQGGYEQYF	TGTGCCAGCAGCCAAGGCCGACAGGGGGGATACGAGCAGTACTTC
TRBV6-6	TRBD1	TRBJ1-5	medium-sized	CASSYQGTGGTQPQHF	TGTGCCAGCAGTTACCAGGGGACAGGAGGGACCCAGCCCCAGCATTTT
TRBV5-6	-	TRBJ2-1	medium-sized	CASSPRGAGPYNEQFF	TGTGCCAGCAGCCCACGGGGGGCTGGCCCCTACAATGAGCAGTTCTTC
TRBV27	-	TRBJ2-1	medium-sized	CASSPPGPNYNEQFF	TGTGCCAGCAGTCCCCCCGGTCCGAATTACAATGAGCAGTTCTTC
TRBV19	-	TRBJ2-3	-	CASSIGGSTDTQYF	TGTGCCAGTAGTATCGGGGGTTCCACAGATACGCAGTATTTT
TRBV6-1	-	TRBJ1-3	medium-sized	CASSEHPLSRALLDGNTIYF	TGTGCCAGCAGTGAACATCCGCTTAGCAGGGCCCTTCTCGACGGAAACACCATATATTTT
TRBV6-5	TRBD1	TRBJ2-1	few	CASSATGVDEQFF	TGTGCCAGCAGTGCGACAGGGGTCGATGAGCAGTTCTTC
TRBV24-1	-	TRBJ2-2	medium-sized	CATSDEDYPTGELFF	TGTGCCACCAGTGATGAGGACTACCCGACCGGGGAGCTGTTTTTT
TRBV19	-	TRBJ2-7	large	CASSIGPGSYEQYF	TGTGCCAGTAGTATAGGTCCAGGTTCCTACGAGCAGTACTTC
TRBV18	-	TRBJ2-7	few	CASSPTGYFGEQYF	TGTGCCAGCTCACCCACAGGGTACTTCGGCGAGCAGTACTTC
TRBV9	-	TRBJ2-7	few	CASSVGTRYEQYF	TGTGCCAGCAGCGTAGGTACCCGCTACGAGCAGTACTTC
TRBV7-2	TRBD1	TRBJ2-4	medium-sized	CASSLGQGYIQYF	TGTGCCAGCAGCTTAGGACAGGGGTACATTCAGTACTTC
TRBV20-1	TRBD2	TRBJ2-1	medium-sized	CRAGLAGNEQFF	TGCAGGGCGGGACTAGCGGGCAATGAGCAGTTCTTC
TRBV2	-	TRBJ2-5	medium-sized	CASSPRLRQETQYF	TGTGCCAGCTCTCCCCGACTCCGACAAGAGACCCAGTACTTC
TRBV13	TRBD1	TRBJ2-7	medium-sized	CASSLGAGTGVYEQYF	TGTGCCAGCAGCTTAGGCGCCGGGACAGGGGTCTACGAGCAGTACTTC